This T cell receptor beta chain stems from a study of T-cell memory formation after mild COVID-19. About the study: Most TCR clusters belonged to a single donor. Study results and caveats: Mainly CM and EM harbored the contracting CD4+ clones; mainly EMRA harbored the CD8+ ones.

This clonotype was counted between two and nine times. Its specificity is unknown. In TCRdb, the 5' RACE reads were re-called with MiXCR into one record per CDR3 protein. Of hundreds of thousands of distinct CDR3 sequences detected, less than 25% appear once; the ten largest clones hold about an eighth. Trimming cost V 4 bases and J 1 base, with 7 bases left between them. Germline V gene lookup returns CDR1 SGHVS and CDR2 FNYEAQ. CDR3 length: 13 amino acids. This clonotype was sampled from an adult woman who had mild COVID-19 (a few samples of this study predate the infection). Cell type and time point are not known. Sequences were obtained from PBMCs or a T cell subset sorted from them (not recorded which). The V and J genes are TRBV7-6 and TRBJ2-5; D unclear. Written as DNA, the CDR3 is TGTGCCAGCAGCTCGCTCATCCAAGAGACCCAGTACTTC. This gives the protein CASSSLIQETQYF. Drawing the rest from reference TRBV7-6 and TRBJ2-5, the complete variable domain is GAGVSQSPRYKVTKRGQDVALRCDPISGHVSLYWYRQALGQGPEFLTYFNYEAQQDKSGLPNDRFSAERPEGSISTLTIQRTEQRDSAMYRCASSSLIQETQYFGPGTRLLVL.